This entry features one TCR beta chain sequence. These data come from a study of blood T cell repertoires in COVID-19. Study as a whole: Some COVID-19 samples were acute and others convalescent; all came from the United States, Italy and Spain. T cells, B-cell-depleted T cells, or PBMCs provided the cDNA or gDNA that served as material.

Under the authors' procedure: Amplification from reference gene primers served as the basis for estimated nucleated cell counts. TCRdb's copy holds only in-frame clones and misses some; the assay was immunoSEQ multiplex PCR. The DNA was the basis for D and trimming; V, J and clone size are from that table. The table records around 100,000 clones, approximately 92% of them present only once. The CDR3 runs to 12 residues. The V end was cut by 6 bases, the J end by 6 bases, with 8 bases between. Sequencing was performed on peripheral blood. This rearrangement joins TRBV12-3 or TRBV12-4 to TRBJ1-4; no firm D call. The clonotype was recovered from a woman older than 75 with acute or convalescent COVID-19. The CDR3 coding sequence is TGTGCCAGCAGCCGGTCGGATGAAAAACTGTTTTTT. Residues: CASSRSDEKLFF.